The 8 T cell receptor beta chains given below trace back to one sample, sequenced in a study of blood T cell repertoires in COVID-19. TCRdb's table, derived via immunoSEQ multiplex PCR, lists solely in-frame clones and lacks some. The table lists 150,000 to 180,000 clones, around 83% of them singletons. The specimen was peripheral blood. Receptors were obtained from a woman in her sixties with COVID-19, enrolled during active disease.

The chain uses TRBV5-1 and TRBJ2-3; D gene ambiguous. CDR3 size: 14 residues. Germline loops: CDR1 SGHRS, CDR2 YFSETQ. V lost 7 bases to trimming and J lost 0 bases, with 12 bases between them. The DNA of the CDR3 is TGCGCCAGCGGAGCGTTACCTAGCACAGATACGCAGTATTTT. Translated: CASGALPSTDTQYF.

This clone was picked up a small number of times. The rearrangement joins TRBV5-1 to TRBJ1-4; a weak D match, TRBD1 (5 bases). CDR1 and CDR2 (germline): SGHRS, YFSETQ. Trimming pared 4 bases from V and 2 bases from J, leaving 12 bases between. CDR3 length: 15 amino acids. The CDR3 sequence is CASSLRTSTNEKLFF. DNA of the CDR3: TGCGCCAGCAGCCTCCGGACAAGTACTAATGAAAAACTGTTTTTT.

This chain connects TRBV5-1 to TRBJ2-2; the D gene is possibly TRBD2 (5 bases). Trimming removed 7 bases at V and 1 base at J, with 14 bases between. Per germline, CDR1 SGHRS and CDR2 YFSETQ. The CDR3 extends over 15 amino acids. In nucleotides, the CDR3 is TGCGCCAGCTCGCGAGACGGGGAGAACACCGGGGAGCTGTTTTTT. Translating it yields CASSRDGENTGELFF.

This rearrangement joins TRBV6-5 to TRBJ2-3; 9 bases are shared with TRBD2. The CDR3 is made up of 14 amino acids. Germline CDR1 is MNHEY and CDR2 is SVGAGI. The junction had 3 bases not matched to a gene; V was cut back by 6 bases and J by 2 bases. The CDR3 is CASRKRGVTDTQYF. Here the CDR3 DNA reads TGTGCCAGCAGGAAGCGGGGGGTCACAGATACGCAGTATTTT.

This chain links TRBV27 with TRBJ1-3, with 7 bases identical to TRBD1. Trimming took 5 bases from V and 2 from J; bases not matched to a gene: 3. CDR1 is MNHEY and CDR2 is SMNVEV in the germline V gene (reference sequence). The CDR3 has 14 residues. The CDR3 DNA sequence: TGTGCCAGCAGTACAGGGGTGGCTGGAAACACCATATATTTT. Protein: CASSTGVAGNTIYF.

The gene calls are TRBV30 and TRBJ2-5; 8 bases are shared with TRBD1. This CDR3 comprises 13 residues. Germline V gene sequence: CDR1 GTSNPN, CDR2 SVGIG (reference sequence). The junction had 4 bases not matched to a gene; V was cut back by 5 bases and J by 2 bases. CDR3 sequence (DNA): TGTGCCTGGGGTAGACAGGGGCAAGAGACCCAGTACTTC. This codes for CAWGRQGQETQYF.

CDR3 sequence reads: CASSLASYEQYF. The CDR3 nucleotides are TGTGCCAGCAGTTTAGCCAGCTACGAGCAGTACTTC. This chain connects TRBV12-3 or TRBV12-4 to TRBJ2-7, with no clear D. V lost 0 bases and J lost 3, with 3 bases in between. This CDR3 spans 12 amino acids.

CDR3 coding DNA: TGTGCCAGCAGTACCGGGGGTAATAGCAATCAGCCCCAGCATTTT. Translation gives CASSTGGNSNQPQHF. The J gene is TRBJ1-5, the V gene TRBV6-6; weak D call: TRBD1 (5 bases). V lost 5 bases, J lost 0 bases, and 11 bases lay in between. The CDR3 is 15 residues long. The germline V gene has CDR1 MNHNY and CDR2 SVGAGI (reference sequence).